The 6 T cell receptor beta chains presented below share a single source sample, sequenced in a study of glioma-infiltrating T cells. Amplification of TCR alpha and beta CDR3 regions from RNA used iRepertoire nested multiplex PCR. TCRdb reanalysed the multiplex PCR reads using MiXCR and keeps one entry per CDR3 protein. Altogether 100,000 to 150,000 distinct CDR3 sequences are present, 20% to 25% being singletons, with the ten largest covering around 15%. Sequencing was performed on glioma tissue, nonneoplastic brain tissue, or PBMCs (not recorded which). Receptors originate from a human donor with low-grade glioma or glioblastoma, undergoing nonglioma brain surgery, or in good health (not recorded which).

This clonotype was picked up many times. This rearrangement joins TRBV7-2 to TRBJ2-1, with 10 bases aligning to TRBD2. Germline values: CDR1 SGHTA, CDR2 FQGNSA. After removal of 0 bases from V and 6 bases from J, the junction contained 17 bases not matched to a gene. The CDR3 is 20 amino acids. The DNA for the CDR3 is TGTGCCAGCAGCTTAGCGGGAAGGGAGAGGACTAGCGGACCCCGCAATGAGCAGTTCTTC. Amino acid sequence: CASSLAGRERTSGPRNEQFF.

This clonotype showed up many times. The chain recombines TRBV25-1 with TRBJ2-7; 7 positions agree with TRBD1. The CDR3 spans 14 residues. Trimming removed 5 bases from V and 0 bases from J; junction bases left unmatched: 4. Germline V gene data show CDR1 as MGHDK and CDR2 as SYGVNS. The chain's CDR3 is CASSFRGNSYEQYF. CDR3 in DNA: TGTGCCAGCAGTTTCAGGGGGAACTCCTACGAGCAGTACTTC.

The V and J genes are TRBV11-2 and TRBJ2-1, with 9 positions matching TRBD1. J was trimmed by 3 bases and V by 0 bases; bases with no gene match: 3. The CDR3 has 16 residues. CDR1 is SGHAT, CDR2 FQNNGV, per germline. CDR3 loop: CASSLDPGQGYNEQFF. In DNA form, the CDR3 reads TGTGCCAGCAGCTTAGACCCGGGACAGGGCTACAATGAGCAGTTCTTC.

About this clonotype itself: With a much larger clone just one base away, this may be a read error. No conserved phenylalanine or tryptophan is present at the end of the CDR3, so a read error is the likely explanation. The genes are TRBV7-8 and TRBJ1-5; D is ambiguous. Trimming shortened V by 1 base and J by 2 bases, and 6 bases separated the two germline ends. This CDR3 spans 14 amino acids. CDR1 is SGHVS and CDR2 is FQNEAQ in the germline V gene. CDR3 in DNA: TGTGCCAGCAGCTTAGTACTGGGCAATCAGCCCCAGCATTCT. This gives the protein CASSLVLGNQPQHS.

This clonotype was seen ten or more times. The CDR3 coding sequence is TGTGCCAGCAGCCCTTGGACAGGGTACACTGAAGCTTTCTTT. Protein sequence: CASSPWTGYTEAFF. This chain uses TRBV3-1 with TRBJ1-1; 8 bases match TRBD1. This CDR3 has 14 amino acids. V shed 4 bases and J 3 bases; nucleotides not matched to a gene: 4. The germline gives CDR1 LGHDT, CDR2 YNNKEL (reference sequence).

This clonotype was detected ten times or more. J is TRBJ2-1 and V is TRBV29-1; 7 nucleotides agree with TRBD2. Germline V gene lookup returns CDR1 SQVTM and CDR2 ANQGSEA. CDR3 length: 12 residues. V lost 8 bases and J lost 8; bases outside the gene matches: 9. CDR3 sequence: CSFREGGDEQFF. CDR3 in DNA: TGCAGCTTCAGGGAGGGAGGCGATGAGCAGTTCTTC.